Listed below are T cell receptor beta chains from one sample, sequenced in a study of blood T cell repertoires in COVID-19. The repertoire was sequenced with immunoSEQ multiplex PCR; TCRdb's copy has only in-frame clones and lacks some. The table lists about 670,000 clones, about 90% of them singletons. Sequenced sample: peripheral blood. These receptors all come from a woman younger than 30 with acute or convalescent COVID-19. Each CDR3 is given with its conserved first and last residue. A D gene is named only where the DNA matches it firmly. Expanded clones are given a class, and other clones once, few, many or no size at all.

D gene: NA
clone size: NA
V gene: TRBV15
J gene: TRBJ1-1
CDR3 DNA: TGTGCCACCAGCAGGAACGTCGTCCCAGCTGAAGCTTTCTTT
CDR3 protein: CATSRNVVPAEAFF

D gene: NA
clone size: once
V gene: TRBV6-6
J gene: TRBJ1-1
CDR3 DNA: TGTGCCAGCAGTCCCCTGAGTGAAGCTTTCTTT
CDR3 protein: CASSPLSEAFF

D gene: TRBD2
clone size: NA
V gene: TRBV7-9
J gene: TRBJ2-5
CDR3 DNA: TGTGCCAGCAGCTCGACTAGCGGGGGGGCTAAAGAGACCCAGTACTTC
CDR3 protein: CASSSTSGGAKETQYF

D gene: TRBD1
clone size: NA
V gene: TRBV5-1
J gene: TRBJ2-2
CDR3 DNA: TGCGCCAGCAGCCGAGGACAGGGGGCGGCTGTCACCGGGGAGCTGTTTTTT
CDR3 protein: CASSRGQGAAVTGELFF

D gene: NA
clone size: NA
V gene: TRBV12-3/TRBV12-4
J gene: TRBJ1-1
CDR3 DNA: TGTGCCAGCAGTCCGGGGCGGGAAACTGAAGCTTTCTTT
CDR3 protein: CASSPGRETEAFF

D gene: TRBD1
clone size: NA
V gene: TRBV11-3
J gene: TRBJ1-2
CDR3 DNA: TGTGCCAGCAGCTTCCCCAGAAGGACAGGGGGCGCCGAACCCTATGGCTACACCTTC
CDR3 protein: CASSFPRRTGGAEPYGYTF

D gene: TRBD2
clone size: NA
V gene: TRBV6-2/TRBV6-3
J gene: TRBJ2-2
CDR3 DNA: TGTGCCAGCAGTAAGGGGACTAGCGGGGGGGCCAACACCGGGGAGCTGTTTTTT
CDR3 protein: CASSKGTSGGANTGELFF

D gene: NA
clone size: once
V gene: TRBV19
J gene: TRBJ1-2
CDR3 DNA: TGTGCCAGTAGTATTGGGGGCCCTTATGGCTACACCTTC
CDR3 protein: CASSIGGPYGYTF

D gene: TRBD2
clone size: NA
V gene: TRBV7-3
J gene: TRBJ2-1
CDR3 DNA: TGTGCCAGCAGCTACAGAGCGGGGGGCTGGAATGAGCAGTTCTTC
CDR3 protein: CASSYRAGGWNEQFF

D gene: NA
clone size: NA
V gene: TRBV27
J gene: TRBJ1-1
CDR3 DNA: TGTGCCAGCAGTTTAGTATCGGTGTCAGGGCCCTATGAAGCTTTCTTT
CDR3 protein: CASSLVSVSGPYEAFF

D gene: TRBD1
clone size: NA
V gene: TRBV18
J gene: TRBJ2-2
CDR3 DNA: TGTGCCAGCTCACCACCGGACAGGGGCCATACCGGGGAGCTGTTTTTT
CDR3 protein: CASSPPDRGHTGELFF

D gene: NA
clone size: NA
V gene: TRBV30
J gene: TRBJ1-2
CDR3 DNA: TGTGCCTGGAGTGTCAGGACAGCGAGTTATGGCTACACCTTC
CDR3 protein: CAWSVRTASYGYTF

D gene: TRBD2
clone size: NA
V gene: TRBV19
J gene: TRBJ2-1
CDR3 DNA: TGTGCCAGTAGCGAGGGGCTAGCGGGGGGGCCGAGCAATGAGCAGTTCTTC
CDR3 protein: CASSEGLAGGPSNEQFF

D gene: TRBD1
clone size: NA
V gene: TRBV7-2
J gene: TRBJ1-1
CDR3 DNA: TGTGCCAGCAGCTCAATATCTCTGGGACAGGCCAGGAACACTGAAGCTTTCTTT
CDR3 protein: CASSSISLGQARNTEAFF

D gene: NA
clone size: once
V gene: TRBV3-1/TRBV3-2
J gene: TRBJ1-6
CDR3 DNA: TGTGCCAGCAGCACCCGAAAGGTAACAGGCGGTAATTCACCCCTCCACTTT
CDR3 protein: CASSTRKVTGGNSPLHF

D gene: NA
clone size: few
V gene: TRBV19
J gene: TRBJ1-2
CDR3 DNA: TGTGCCAGTAGTACAGGGTTTGTTTCGGGCTACACCTTC
CDR3 protein: CASSTGFVSGYTF

D gene: NA
clone size: NA
V gene: TRBV5-1
J gene: TRBJ2-7
CDR3 DNA: TGCGCCAGCAGCGGAAGGGGCTACGAGCAGTACTTC
CDR3 protein: CASSGRGYEQYF

D gene: NA
clone size: NA
V gene: TRBV5-8
J gene: TRBJ1-5
CDR3 DNA: TGTGCCAGCAGCTTGGGGGCAGGGAGGATTTCCAATCAGCCCCAGCATTTT
CDR3 protein: CASSLGAGRISNQPQHF

D gene: TRBD1
clone size: NA
V gene: TRBV12-3/TRBV12-4
J gene: TRBJ1-2
CDR3 DNA: TGTGCCAGCAGTTCAGGGGGCGACTATGGCTACACCTTC
CDR3 protein: CASSSGGDYGYTF

D gene: TRBD1
clone size: NA
V gene: TRBV5-1
J gene: TRBJ2-1
CDR3 DNA: TGCGCCAGCAGCTCATCCGGACAGGGGCCTTACAATGAGCAGTTCTTC
CDR3 protein: CASSSSGQGPYNEQFF

D gene: TRBD2
clone size: NA
V gene: TRBV7-2
J gene: TRBJ2-1
CDR3 DNA: TGTGCCAGCAGCTCATCTAGCGGGGCTCTCGGCAATGAGCAGTTCTTC
CDR3 protein: CASSSSSGALGNEQFF

D gene: TRBD1
clone size: NA
V gene: TRBV7-8
J gene: TRBJ1-1
CDR3 DNA: TGTGCCAGCAGCTATGGACAGGTGGGAGCTTTCTTT
CDR3 protein: CASSYGQVGAFF